This is a list of T cell receptor beta chains from one sample in a study of blood T cell repertoires in COVID-19. Sequencing was performed with immunoSEQ multiplex PCR; in TCRdb, only in-frame clones are kept and a portion is missing. Of some 270,000 clones in the sample, roughly 89% were seen once. Sequencing input: peripheral blood. The receptors derive from a woman aged 60-75 years with COVID-19, enrolled during active disease. The CDR3 runs from the conserved cysteine through the conserved F or W. A D gene is named only where the DNA matches it firmly. The size entry is marked missing in some rows and otherwise reads once, few, many or a size class.

13	NA	TRBD1	TRBJ1-6	TRBV2	CARGGQGDSPLHF	TGTGCCAGAGGGGGACAGGGCGATTCACCCCTCCACTTT
16	NA	NA	TRBJ1-2	TRBV19	CASSIESQGPYYGYTF	TGTGCCAGTAGTATCGAGTCCCAGGGCCCCTATTATGGCTACACCTTC
16	NA	TRBD1	TRBJ1-2	TRBV30	CAWSAPDRGLMRGYTF	TGTGCCTGGAGTGCACCCGACAGGGGGCTGATGAGAGGCTACACCTTC
15	NA	NA	TRBJ2-3	TRBV7-9	CASSLAQGTADTQYF	TGTGCCAGCAGCTTAGCCCAGGGTACAGCAGATACGCAGTATTTT
18	NA	NA	TRBJ2-6	TRBV7-9	CASSRWRVPSSGANVLTF	TGTGCCAGCAGCCGCTGGAGGGTTCCGAGCTCTGGGGCCAACGTCCTGACTTTC
16	NA	TRBD1	TRBJ1-3	TRBV5-1	CASSSGTGASGNTIYF	TGCGCCAGCAGCTCCGGGACAGGGGCCTCTGGAAACACCATATATTTT
13	NA	TRBD1	TRBJ2-7	TRBV7-3	CASSLDRDDEQYF	TGTGCCAGCAGCTTAGACAGGGACGACGAGCAGTACTTC
18	NA	TRBD1	TRBJ2-3	TRBV10-3	CAISFKDREAASTDTQYF	TGTGCCATCAGTTTTAAGGACAGGGAGGCTGCTAGCACAGATACGCAGTATTTT
13	NA	TRBD1	TRBJ1-2	TRBV19	CASSPGQGMSVTF	TGTGCCAGTAGTCCGGGACAGGGTATGTCCGTAACCTTC
15	once	TRBD2	TRBJ2-2	TRBV7-2	CASSYSSGGVGELFF	TGTGCCAGCAGCTACTCGAGCGGGGGGGTTGGGGAGCTGTTTTTT
16	NA	TRBD1	TRBJ2-1	TRBV4-3	CASSQGSGRGLDEQFF	TGCGCCAGCAGCCAAGGATCGGGCAGGGGGCTCGATGAGCAGTTCTTC
14	NA	NA	TRBJ2-2	TRBV7-9	CASSLRQINGELFF	TGTGCCAGCAGCCTTAGACAGATCAATGGGGAGCTGTTTTTT
16	NA	NA	TRBJ1-5	TRBV7-8	CASSRGTPYSNQPQHF	TGTGCCAGCAGCCGCGGGACACCGTATAGCAATCAGCCCCAGCATTTT
16	NA	TRBD2	TRBJ2-7	TRBV4-1	CASSNTGGLAGPEQYF	TGCGCCAGCAGTAACACCGGAGGGCTAGCGGGACCCGAGCAGTACTTC
16	NA	TRBD1	TRBJ1-6	TRBV3-1/TRBV3-2	CASSQPPRTGNSPLHF	TGTGCCAGCAGCCAACCCCCGAGGACAGGAAATTCACCCCTCCACTTT
12	NA	NA	TRBJ1-5	TRBV28	CASSAGRQPQHF	TGTGCCAGCAGTGCAGGCAGGCAGCCCCAGCATTTT
15	NA	TRBD1	TRBJ2-3	TRBV5-1	CASSLRQGAGDTQYF	TGCGCCAGCAGCTTGAGGCAGGGGGCTGGAGATACGCAGTATTTT
13	NA	TRBD1	TRBJ2-3	TRBV19	CATWTGGADTQYF	TGTGCCACTTGGACAGGGGGCGCAGATACGCAGTATTTT
16	NA	NA	TRBJ1-1	TRBV16	CASSQSRSGQNTEAFF	TGTGCCAGCAGCCAATCTCGCAGTGGACAGAACACTGAAGCTTTCTTT
14	NA	NA	TRBJ2-3	TRBV7-2	CASSSEGGPDTQYF	TGTGCCAGCAGTTCAGAGGGGGGGCCAGATACGCAGTATTTT
15	NA	TRBD2	TRBJ2-1	TRBV27	CASSFRLAGGPEQFF	TGTGCCAGCAGTTTCCGACTAGCGGGGGGTCCCGAGCAGTTCTTC
17	NA	TRBD1	TRBJ1-5	TRBV23-1	CASSHPRDRACNQPQHF	TGCGCCAGCAGTCACCCCCGGGACAGAGCTTGCAATCAGCCCCAGCATTTT
14	few	NA	TRBJ1-5	TRBV27	CASRGHLGNQPQHF	TGTGCCAGCAGGGGACACCTAGGGAATCAGCCCCAGCATTTT
13	NA	NA	TRBJ2-4	TRBV9	CASSVDAENIQYF	TGTGCCAGCAGCGTAGACGCGGAAAACATTCAGTACTTC
14	NA	TRBD2	TRBJ2-3	TRBV29-1	CSVTSGGMTDTQYF	TGCAGCGTGACTAGCGGGGGAATGACAGATACGCAGTATTTT
14	few	NA	TRBJ1-5	TRBV7-9	CASSVSLSNQPQHF	TGTGCCAGCAGTGTCTCCCTGAGCAATCAGCCCCAGCATTTT
13	NA	TRBD2	TRBJ2-2	TRBV29-1	CSVATSGTGELFF	TGCAGCGTTGCGACTAGCGGTACCGGGGAGCTGTTTTTT
13	NA	TRBD2	TRBJ2-1	TRBV30	CAWNTAGEHEQFF	TGTGCCTGGAATACGGCGGGGGAACATGAGCAGTTCTTC
13	NA	TRBD1	TRBJ1-1	TRBV27	CANSGQGDTEAFF	TGTGCCAACTCGGGACAGGGGGACACTGAAGCTTTCTTT
16	NA	TRBD1	TRBJ1-2	TRBV18	CASSPEETGANYGYTF	TGTGCCAGCTCACCGGAGGAGACAGGGGCTAACTATGGCTACACCTTC
14	NA	NA	TRBJ1-6	TRBV3-1/TRBV3-2	CASSQIGSDSPLHF	TGTGCCAGCAGCCAAATCGGGAGCGATTCACCCCTCCACTTT
11	NA	NA	TRBJ2-1	TRBV12-3/TRBV12-4	CASSLRDEQFF	TGTGCCAGCAGCCTCAGGGATGAGCAGTTCTTC
13	once	TRBD1	TRBJ1-1	TRBV29-1	CSVGTGPNTEAFF	TGCAGCGTTGGGACAGGCCCGAACACTGAAGCTTTCTTT
14	NA	TRBD1	TRBJ1-2	TRBV7-8	CASSELTGIYGYTF	TGTGCCAGCAGCGAGCTGACAGGGATCTATGGCTACACCTTC
14	NA	TRBD1	TRBJ1-1	TRBV10-3	CAIRADREFAEAFF	TGTGCCATCAGGGCTGACAGGGAGTTCGCTGAAGCTTTCTTT
12	NA	TRBD1	TRBJ2-3	TRBV2	CASRTGLDTQYF	TGTGCCAGCAGGACAGGGTTAGATACGCAGTATTTT
14	NA	TRBD1	TRBJ1-2	TRBV15	CATSGDRGRDGYTF	TGTGCCACCTCAGGAGACAGGGGTCGGGATGGCTACACCTTC